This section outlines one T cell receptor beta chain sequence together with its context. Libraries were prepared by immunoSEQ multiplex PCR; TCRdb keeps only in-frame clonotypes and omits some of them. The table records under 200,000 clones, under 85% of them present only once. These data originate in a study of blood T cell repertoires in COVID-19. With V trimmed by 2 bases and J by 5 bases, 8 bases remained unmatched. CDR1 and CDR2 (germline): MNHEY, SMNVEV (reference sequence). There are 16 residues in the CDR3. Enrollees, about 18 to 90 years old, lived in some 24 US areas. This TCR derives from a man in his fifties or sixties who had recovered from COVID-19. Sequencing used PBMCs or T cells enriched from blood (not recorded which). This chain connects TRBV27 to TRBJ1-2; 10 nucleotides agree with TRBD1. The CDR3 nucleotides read TGTGCCAGCAGTTTAAGCGGGACAGGGGTTCCTTATGGCTACACCTTC. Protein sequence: CASSLSGTGVPYGYTF.